This T cell receptor beta chain derives from a study of blood T cell repertoires in COVID-19. Study as a whole: Nucleic acid was either cDNA or gDNA, and it came from T cells, B-cell-depleted T cells, or PBMCs.

V was cut by 8 bases and J by 7 bases, with 23 bases left in between. The germline CDR1 and CDR2 sequences are SNHLY and FYNNEI. CDR3 length: 15 residues. Seattle cases were enrolled at active infection and followed longitudinally. In the original analysis: Amplifying reference gene primers gave estimates of nucleated cell counts. This table comes from immunoSEQ multiplex PCR, and its TCRdb copy is limited to in-frame clones, with some not included. Clonal size and the V and J genes are those of that table, whereas D and trimming came from the DNA. The sample lists about 270,000 clones; 70% to 90% were seen once.

The sequence came from a woman in her twenties or thirties with COVID-19, enrolled during active disease. The chain combines TRBV2 with TRBJ1-2; D gene ambiguous. The specimen sequenced was peripheral blood. CDR3 bases: TGTGCCAGCGGAGGCGAGGAGCGGGTGCTGAGTGGCTACACCTTC. Encoded protein: CASGGEERVLSGYTF. The entire variable domain, with the rest obtained from reference TRBV2 and TRBJ1-2, is as follows: EPEVTQTPSHQVTQMGQEVILRCVPISNHLYFYWYRQILGQKVEFLVSFYNNEISEKSEIFDDQFSVERPDGSNFTLKIRSTKLEDSAMYFCASGGEERVLSGYTFGSGTRLTVV.